A selection of T cell receptor beta chains follows, all from one sample in a study of cytomegalovirus exposure and HLA in healthy donors. Here immunoSEQ multiplex PCR was the method, and the copy in TCRdb shows in-frame clones only, minus some. The sample lists roughly 220,000 clones; roughly 88% were seen once. Sequences were obtained from PBMCs. The receptors were sampled from a woman between 25 and 40 years old in good health and CMV-seropositive. Both conserved end residues are part of each CDR3. D genes are given only for firm matches. Not all rows give a size; the values are once, few, many and, for expanded clones, a class.

j_call v_call clone_size d_call cdr3_nt cdr3_aa
TRBJ1-2 TRBV12-5 NA NA TGTGCTACCTCTTCAATCTATGGCTACACCTTC CATSSIYGYTF
TRBJ1-3 TRBV7-9 NA NA TGTGCCAGCAGCTCATCGGACGGACGGCTGGGTGCCACCATATATTTT CASSSSDGRLGATIYF
TRBJ1-2 TRBV5-4 few NA TGTGCCAGCAGCCCAAACGTAGAGCCCCCCAAGAGCTATGGCTACACCTTC CASSPNVEPPKSYGYTF
TRBJ1-1 TRBV5-6 NA NA TGTGCCAGCAGCTACCTAATTATGAACACTGAAGCTTTCTTT CASSYLIMNTEAFF
TRBJ2-7 TRBV10-3 NA NA TGTGCCATCAGTGAGTCTACGAACTACGAGCAGTACTTC CAISESTNYEQYF
TRBJ1-1 TRBV27 NA NA TGTGCCAGCAGTTCTCGAACGGGACACACTGAAGCTTTCTTT CASSSRTGHTEAFF
TRBJ1-3 TRBV9 once NA TGTGCCAGCAGCGTCGAGGGAGGACCTGGAAACACCATATATTTT CASSVEGGPGNTIYF
TRBJ2-2 TRBV27 NA NA TGTGCCAGCAGTTGGACTACGAGGGACAGAGAAAACACCGGGGAGCTGTTTTTT CASSWTTRDRENTGELFF
TRBJ1-1 TRBV6-5 NA NA TGTGCCAGCAGTTACCTGACGGAGGGGGATGAAGCTTTCTTT CASSYLTEGDEAFF
TRBJ1-2 TRBV4-1 NA NA TGCGCCAGCAGCACGGGGACAACTAACTATGGCTACACCTTC CASSTGTTNYGYTF
TRBJ1-1 TRBV5-1 NA TRBD1 TGCGCCAGCAGCCTAGATAACCTGGGACAGGGTGGGTTCGATGCTTTCTTT CASSLDNLGQGGFDAFF
TRBJ1-3 TRBV11-2 NA NA TGTGCCAGCAGCTTATCGGACGGAGGAAACACCATATATTTT CASSLSDGGNTIYF
TRBJ2-6 TRBV29-1 NA NA TGCAGCGTTGCCTCGGGCGGGGCCAACGTCCTGACTTTC CSVASGGANVLTF
TRBJ2-1 TRBV4-1 NA NA TGCGCCAGCAGCCAAGGTAGCAGCTCCTACAATGAGCAGTTCTTC CASSQGSSSYNEQFF
TRBJ2-1 TRBV6-1 NA TRBD2 TGTGCCAGCAGTGGAAGACTAGCGGGCATCTACAATGAGCAGTTCTTC CASSGRLAGIYNEQFF
TRBJ2-2 TRBV27 NA NA TGTGCCAGCAGTCGGACATCAGGGTCCGGGGAGCTGTTTTTT CASSRTSGSGELFF
TRBJ1-1 TRBV19 NA TRBD1 TGTGCCAGTAGTATAAAAACAGGGGCAGCTTTCTTT CASSIKTGAAFF
TRBJ2-7 TRBV7-6 NA NA TGTGCCAGCAGTTTAGCGGACTGCCGGTCCTACGAGCAGTACTTC CASSLADCRSYEQYF
TRBJ2-5 TRBV5-1 once NA TGCGCCAGCATGTTTAGACTCGACCAAGAGACCCAGTACTTC CASMFRLDQETQYF
TRBJ2-7 TRBV19 NA NA TGTGCCAGTAGTACCTCCGACTCGACGAGGAGCGAGCAGTACTTC CASSTSDSTRSEQYF
TRBJ2-5 TRBV29-1 NA NA TGCAGCGTTTCGACCGGGACTTCGTACCAAGAGACCCAGTACTTC CSVSTGTSYQETQYF
TRBJ2-7 TRBV6-5 NA TRBD1 TGTGCCAGCACCGACAGGGTGCGGCAGTACTTC CASTDRVRQYF
TRBJ2-3 TRBV6-4 NA TRBD1 TGTGCCAGCAGTGTGGGGACAGGGGCAGATACGCAGTATTTT CASSVGTGADTQYF
TRBJ1-5 TRBV30 NA NA TGTGCCTGGAGTGTGGGGGAGACCGTGACCGGGACAATAAACAATCAGCCCCAGCATTTT CAWSVGETVTGTINNQPQHF
TRBJ2-1 TRBV10-3 NA NA TGTGCCATCAGTGAGTCGTTTAATGAGCAGTTCTTC CAISESFNEQFF
TRBJ1-2 TRBV4-3 NA NA TGCGCCAGCAGCCAAGAAAGGTCAGGGAAGAATGGCTACACCTTC CASSQERSGKNGYTF
TRBJ2-1 TRBV4-3 NA NA TGCGCCAGCAGCCAAGATATCTCGACCGAGCAGTTCTTC CASSQDISTEQFF
TRBJ1-1 TRBV4-1 NA TRBD1 TGCGCCAGCAGCCCCCGGACAGGGATGAACACTGAAGCTTTCTTT CASSPRTGMNTEAFF
TRBJ2-7 TRBV5-6 NA TRBD2 TGTGCCAGCAGCCAGGTAACTAGCGGGACTTACGAGCAGTACTTC CASSQVTSGTYEQYF
TRBJ1-1 TRBV7-7 NA NA TGTGCTAGCAGACCAGTCGGGAACACTGAAGCTTTCTTT CASRPVGNTEAFF
TRBJ1-1 TRBV28 NA TRBD1 TGTGCCAGCAAGGGACAGAATACCCAAGCTTTCTTT CASKGQNTQAFF
TRBJ2-3 TRBV6-5 NA NA TGTGCCAGCAGTCCCCGAGGGAACACAGATACGCAGTATTTT CASSPRGNTDTQYF
TRBJ2-3 TRBV5-1 NA TRBD2 TGCGCCAGCAGCTTGGTTGGGACTAGCCTCACAGATACGCAGTATTTT CASSLVGTSLTDTQYF
TRBJ2-3 TRBV14 NA TRBD2 TGTGCCAGCAGCTATGGGACTAGCGCAGATACGCAGTATTTT CASSYGTSADTQYF
TRBJ2-7 TRBV19 NA NA TGTGCCAGTAGTGTGACAGTAACCTACGAGCAGTACTTC CASSVTVTYEQYF
TRBJ1-3 TRBV5-1 NA NA TGCGCCAGCAGCTTGGCAACTACCTCTGGAAACACCATATATTTT CASSLATTSGNTIYF
TRBJ2-1 TRBV6-1 NA TRBD2 TGTGCCAGCAGTGAAGCGGGGGTAGCGGGAGGGGGTTTCTTC CASSEAGVAGGGFF
TRBJ1-1 TRBV27 NA TRBD1 TGTGCCAGCACTTCGAAATCCAGGGGGATCGTCACTGAAGCTTTCTTT CASTSKSRGIVTEAFF
TRBJ1-2 TRBV4-1 NA NA TGCGCCAGCAGCCAAGATAATGACTACACCTTC CASSQDNDYTF
TRBJ2-1 TRBV7-6 NA NA TGTGCCAGCAGCTTCGGACCATACAATGAGCAGTTCTTC CASSFGPYNEQFF
TRBJ1-2 TRBV5-6 once NA TGTGCCAGCAGCTTGGTTACAGACTATTATGGCTACACCTTC CASSLVTDYYGYTF
TRBJ2-2 TRBV14 NA TRBD1 TGTGCCAGCAGCCAGAAGACAGGGGTGGAGACCGGGGAGCTGTTTTTT CASSQKTGVETGELFF
TRBJ2-2 TRBV10-3 NA TRBD1 TGTGCCATCAGGGCTGGACAGGGTATCTCCGGGGAGCTGTTTTTT CAIRAGQGISGELFF
TRBJ2-7 TRBV4-1 NA NA TGCGCCAGCAGCCAAGTCTACACCTACGAGCAGTACTTC CASSQVYTYEQYF
TRBJ2-1 TRBV6-5 NA NA TGTGCCAGCAGTTACTCGATGAGTTTATACAATGAGCAGTTCTTC CASSYSMSLYNEQFF
TRBJ1-5 TRBV2 NA NA TGTGCCAGCAGTGAACTGGGATTTAATCAGCCCCAGCATTTT CASSELGFNQPQHF
TRBJ1-2 TRBV6-5 NA NA TGTGCCAGCAGATCCCGACAGCTTAGGGGCTACACCTTC CASRSRQLRGYTF
TRBJ1-1 TRBV7-2 NA NA TGTGCCAGCAGCTTCGGACACCTGGCGATGAACACTGAAGCTTTCTTT CASSFGHLAMNTEAFF
TRBJ2-1 TRBV5-6 NA NA TGTGCCAGCAGCCCGTTCCTAGCGCCGCCCTACAATGAGCAGTTCTTC CASSPFLAPPYNEQFF
TRBJ1-5 TRBV30 few TRBD1 TGTGCCTGGAGTGAGTCAGGGGGACAGCCCCAGCATTTT CAWSESGGQPQHF
TRBJ2-1 TRBV4-1 NA TRBD2 TGCGCCAGCAGCCCCCGGGAGGGGTACAATGAGCAGTTCTTC CASSPREGYNEQFF
TRBJ2-3 TRBV7-8 NA NA TGTGCCAGCAGCGCCTACACAGATACGCAGTATTTT CASSAYTDTQYF
TRBJ2-2 TRBV9 NA NA TGTGCCAGCAGCGTATATACCGGGGAGCTGTTTTTT CASSVYTGELFF
TRBJ2-3 TRBV5-1 NA NA TGCGCCAGCAGCAGAGGAACAGATACGCAGTATTTT CASSRGTDTQYF
TRBJ2-7 TRBV7-2 once TRBD1 TGTGCCAGCAGCTTAACAGGGGTCGAGCAGTACTTC CASSLTGVEQYF
TRBJ2-7 TRBV30 few NA TGTGCCTGGAGGGGCGAGCAGTACTTC CAWRGEQYF
TRBJ1-2 TRBV6-5 NA NA TGTGCCAGCACCCGGACAAAAGGGTATGGCTACACCTTC CASTRTKGYGYTF
TRBJ2-5 TRBV5-1 NA TRBD2 TGCGCCAGCAGCTTGGCCCTGACTAGCGGGACAGAGACCCAGTACTTC CASSLALTSGTETQYF
TRBJ2-7 TRBV27 NA NA TGTGCCAGCAGTTTAGGGCCAGCCTACGAGCAGTACTTC CASSLGPAYEQYF